This TCR beta chain stems from a study of blood T cell repertoires in COVID-19. The germline V gene has CDR1 SNHLY and CDR2 FYNNEI. The CDR3 runs to 16 residues. The J segment lost 5 bases and the V segment lost 5 bases, leaving 9 bases of the junction unmatched. Clones were sequenced by immunoSEQ multiplex PCR, and TCRdb holds only the in-frame ones, with some missing. The repertoire holds 200,000 to 250,000 clones, with about 87% as singletons. This sequence joins TRBV2 and TRBJ2-5, with 12 bases fitting TRBD2. The sample taken for sequencing was peripheral blood. This TCR came from a man in his sixties with acute or convalescent COVID-19. CDR3 DNA sequence: TGTGCCAGCAGTCCGCTAGCGGGGGGGCGGACGGAGACCCAGTACTTC. Amino acids: CASSPLAGGRTETQYF.